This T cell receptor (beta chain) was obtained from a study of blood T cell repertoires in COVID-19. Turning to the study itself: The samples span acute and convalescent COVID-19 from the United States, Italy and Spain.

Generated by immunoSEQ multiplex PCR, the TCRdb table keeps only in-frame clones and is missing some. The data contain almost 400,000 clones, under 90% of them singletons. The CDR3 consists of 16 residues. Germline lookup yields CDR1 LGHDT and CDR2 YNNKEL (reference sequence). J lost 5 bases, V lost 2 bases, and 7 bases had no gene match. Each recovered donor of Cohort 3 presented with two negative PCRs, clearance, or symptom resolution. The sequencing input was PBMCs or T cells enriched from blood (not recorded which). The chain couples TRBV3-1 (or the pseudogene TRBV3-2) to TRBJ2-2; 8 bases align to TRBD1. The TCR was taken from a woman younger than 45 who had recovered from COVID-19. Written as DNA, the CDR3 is TGTGCCAGCAGCCAAAGGACAGGGCTCGGGACCGGGGAGCTGTTTTTT. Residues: CASSQRTGLGTGELFF.